The 28 T cell receptor beta chains reported below all come from one sample, sequenced in a study of T cells expressing NK-cell markers (dated by TCRdb to about 2020). Library preparation was by 5' RACE. The sample was run on an Illumina HiSeq 2000. Each entry corresponds to one CDR3 protein sequence from reads that TCRdb reprocessed, and DNA is not given. The sample table records about 260,000 distinct CDR3 sequences. The leading ten clones occupy approximately 0.39% of the sample. The sample consisted of blood T cells: a sorted CD56 or NKG2C T cell subset, CD4+ or CD8+ T cells, or bulk PBMC T cells (not recorded which). The receptors come from a man between 18 and 29 years old in good health. Donor details come from another sample of the same person, matched by shared clones.

The chain joins TRBV7-9 to TRBJ1-1. This CDR3 has 12 residues. CDR1 is SEHNR and CDR2 is FQNEAQ in the germline V gene (reference sequence). The CDR3 region is CASSLEQLEAFF.

The chain is built from TRBV14 and TRBJ2-7. This CDR3 spans 13 amino acids. Germline V gives CDR1 SGHDN, CDR2 FVKESK. The CDR3 loop is CASSQGGFYEQYF.

This chain links TRBV5-5 with TRBJ1-3; TCRdb designates TRBD1, a call that cannot be tested without DNA. CDR3 length: 16 amino acids. Germline values: CDR1 SGHKS, CDR2 YYEKEE (reference sequence). The CDR3 loop reads CASSLTGAGSGNTIYF.

The rearrangement joins TRBV7-3 to TRBJ2-1. The CDR3 loop spans 15 amino acids. Germline CDR1 SGHTA, CDR2 FQGTGA. The CDR3 region is CASSDRSSPHNEQFF. Full variable domain (remainder filled in from reference TRBV7-3 and TRBJ2-1): GAGVSQTPSNKVTEKGKYVELRCDPISGHTALYWYRQSLGQGPEFLIYFQGTGAADDSGLPNDRFFAVRPEGSVSTLKIQRTERGDSAVYLCASSDRSSPHNEQFFGPGTRLTVL.

The chain links TRBV7-6 to TRBJ2-7. The CDR3 contains 13 residues. Looked up from germline, CDR1 is SGHVS and CDR2 is FNYEAQ. The CDR3 is CASSLRRTYEQYF.

The chain carries TRBV4-2 and TRBJ2-2; TCRdb indicates TRBD2, and absent DNA this call remains unverified. CDR1 LGHNA and CDR2 YNFKEQ come from the germline V gene. The CDR3 length is 17 residues. The CDR3 here is CASTPSQKDLNTGELFF.

V and J are TRBV7-2 and TRBJ2-1; TCRdb picks TRBD1, but there is no DNA to check that call. This CDR3 is 15 amino acids long. Germline CDR1 and CDR2: SGHTA and FQGNSA. CDR3 amino acids: CASSDTAGRYNEQFF.

This chain uses TRBV5-1 with TRBJ2-1; TCRdb indicates TRBD1, and absent DNA this call remains unverified. In germline, CDR1 is SGHRS, CDR2 YFSETQ. The CDR3 consists of 14 residues. CDR3 sequence reads: CASQGQNNYNEQFF.

The chain couples TRBV29-1 to TRBJ2-7; the TRBD1 assignment by TCRdb is unverifiable without DNA. Germline loops: CDR1 SQVTM, CDR2 ANQGSEA. This CDR3 comprises 13 residues. CDR3 sequence reads: CSVGDRVVHEQYF.

The chain combines TRBV20-1 with TRBJ2-1; the TCRdb call, TRBD2, lacks DNA for checking. There are 16 residues in the CDR3. CDR1 DFQATT and CDR2 SNEGSKA come from the germline V gene (reference sequence). CDR3 in amino acids: CSARDWRERVYNEQFF.

This chain links TRBV3-1 with TRBJ1-1; absent DNA, TCRdb's TRBD1 call cannot be checked. Germline values: CDR1 LGHDT, CDR2 YNNKEL (reference sequence). This CDR3 has 15 residues. The CDR3 sequence: CASSQSDRANTEAFF.

The rearrangement uses TRBV10-3 and TRBJ2-1; the D call from TCRdb, TRBD2, cannot be confirmed without DNA. Germline V CDR1 and CDR2: ENHRY, SYGVKD. The length of the CDR3 is 17 residues. This chain's CDR3 is CAISASSGSYSYNEQFF.

The chain has TRBV27 and TRBJ2-1. Germline CDR1 reads MNHEY; CDR2 reads SMNVEV (reference sequence). The length of the CDR3 is 14 residues. The chain's CDR3 is CASSLEHTYNEQFF.

The genes are TRBV18 and TRBJ2-1; TCRdb gives TRBD2 as the D gene, but with no DNA this cannot be confirmed. CDR3 length equals 11 residues. From germline, CDR1 is KGHSH and CDR2 LQKENI. CDR3 sequence: CASSNRAEQFF.

The chain uses TRBV6-1 and TRBJ1-5; TCRdb designates TRBD1, a call that cannot be tested without DNA. The germline CDR1 and CDR2 sequences are MNHNS and SASEGT. There are 13 residues in the CDR3. CDR3 residues: CASSGGTYQPQHF.

This chain connects TRBV6-1 to TRBJ1-2; the TCRdb call, TRBD1, lacks DNA for checking. CDR3 length: 15 amino acids. CDR1 and CDR2 (germline): MNHNS, SASEGT. CDR3 sequence reads: CASRIRGVPSYGYTF.

The chain is built from TRBV29-1 and TRBJ2-1; TCRdb lists TRBD2, though no DNA is available to test this call. In germline, CDR1 is SQVTM, CDR2 ANQGSEA. This CDR3 contains 14 residues. The CDR3 spells CSQGRRDSYNEQFF.

This sequence joins TRBV5-1 and TRBJ2-5; there is no DNA to check the TCRdb D call of TRBD2. Germline assignment: CDR1 SGHRS and CDR2 YFSETQ. The CDR3 is 13 residues long. The CDR3 sequence: CASSPSSGETQYF.

CDR3 in amino acids: CSALGQGATDTQYF. The genes are TRBV20-1 and TRBJ2-3; TCRdb picks TRBD1, but there is no DNA to check that call. CDR1 and CDR2 (germline): DFQATT, SNEGSKA (reference sequence). CDR3 size: 14 residues.

The chain joins TRBV6-2 or TRBV6-3 to TRBJ1-5. This CDR3 has 11 residues. The germline V gene encodes CDR1 MNHEY and CDR2 SVGEGT. The CDR3 protein is CASSSGQPQHF.

This chain links TRBV18 with TRBJ2-7; TCRdb's D call, TRBD1, is unchecked because there is no DNA. This CDR3 is 12 amino acids long. Germline V gives CDR1 KGHSH, CDR2 LQKENI. The CDR3 loop reads CASSGRGEEQYF.

This chain uses TRBV28 with TRBJ2-1; TCRdb indicates TRBD2, and absent DNA this call remains unverified. This CDR3 is built from 16 residues. Germline CDR1 MDHEN, CDR2 SYDVKM. The chain's CDR3 is CASSTSGSSEYNEQFF.

V and J are TRBV27 and TRBJ1-5; checking the TCRdb D call of TRBD1 is not possible without DNA. CDR1 MNHEY and CDR2 SMNVEV come from the germline V gene (reference sequence). The CDR3 has 14 amino acids. The CDR3 spells CASSLLRQGGPQHF.

The rearrangement joins TRBV30 to TRBJ2-3; TCRdb proposes TRBD2, but this gene call is untestable without DNA. This CDR3 spans 15 amino acids. CDR1 GTSNPN and CDR2 SVGIG come from the germline V gene (reference sequence). This chain's CDR3 is CAWSGVAFVRDTQYF.

V gene TRBV9 combines with J gene TRBJ2-2. Germline CDR1 SGDLS, CDR2 YYNGEE. CDR3 length equals 15 residues. The CDR3 reads CASSVGTRGSGELFF. The variable domain in full, completed from reference TRBV9 and TRBJ2-2, reads DSGVTQTPKHLITATGQRVTLRCSPRSGDLSVYWYQQSLDQGLQFLIQYYNGEERAKGNILERFSAQQFPDLHSELNLSSLELGDSALYFCASSVGTRGSGELFFGEGSRLTVL.

The chain joins TRBV20-1 to TRBJ2-1; TCRdb selects TRBD2, and the lack of DNA leaves this call unchecked. Per germline, CDR1 DFQATT and CDR2 SNEGSKA (reference sequence). The CDR3 runs 12 residues. CDR3 amino acids: CSGLGLYNEQFF.

The chain combines TRBV29-1 with TRBJ2-2; the TCRdb call, TRBD2, lacks DNA for checking. Germline CDR1 SQVTM, CDR2 ANQGSEA. The CDR3 consists of 14 residues. The CDR3 reads CSASRAGGSGELFF.

The chain links TRBV3-1 to TRBJ2-2. Germline assignment: CDR1 LGHDT and CDR2 YNNKEL (reference sequence). This CDR3 region has 15 residues. CDR3 sequence: CASSQGRVNTGELFF.